Listed below are T cell receptor beta chains from one sample, sequenced in a study of blood T cell repertoires in COVID-19. Profiling relied on immunoSEQ multiplex PCR, and the TCRdb table lists in-frame clones only, not all of them. The sample yields a few hundred thousand clones, about 85% seen once. Sample: PBMCs or T cells enriched from blood (not recorded which). The receptors come from a woman in her fifties or sixties who had been exposed to COVID-19. CDR3s include the opening cysteine and the closing phenylalanine or tryptophan. The order of the fields is V gene, J gene, clone size, D gene, CDR3 protein, CDR3 DNA. The D gene is left open where the match is weak. Only some rows state a clone size, as once, few, many or a class for expanded clones.

TRBV18	TRBJ1-5	-	TRBD1	CASSPRQGDNQPQHF	TGTGCCAGCTCACCAAGGCAGGGGGACAATCAGCCCCAGCATTTT
TRBV5-1	TRBJ1-1	-	-	CASSPGSLGNTEAFF	TGCGCCAGCAGCCCCGGGAGCCTGGGGAACACTGAAGCTTTCTTT
TRBV7-2	TRBJ1-3	once	-	CASSLGGLGNTIYF	TGTGCCAGCAGCTTGGGGGGGCTTGGAAACACCATATATTTT
TRBV5-6	TRBJ2-7	-	-	CASSLTGTPYEQYF	TGTGCCAGCAGCTTGACCGGGACACCGTACGAGCAGTACTTC
TRBV11-2	TRBJ2-3	once	-	CASSLEGAGADTQYF	TGTGCCAGCAGCTTAGAGGGGGCCGGAGCAGATACGCAGTATTTT
TRBV10-1	TRBJ1-2	-	-	CASSEGAEGYTF	TGCGCCAGCAGTGAGGGGGCTGAAGGCTACACCTTC
TRBV7-9	TRBJ1-5	-	TRBD1	CASAPQGAENQPQHF	TGTGCCAGCGCCCCACAGGGGGCAGAAAATCAGCCCCAGCATTTT
TRBV4-2	TRBJ1-1	-	-	CASSQGGRRYTEAFF	TGTGCCAGCAGCCAAGGCGGGCGCAGGTACACTGAAGCTTTCTTT
TRBV2	TRBJ2-2	few	TRBD2	CASSRTSPNTGELFF	TGTGCCAGCAGTCGGACTAGCCCGAACACCGGGGAGCTGTTTTTT
TRBV19	TRBJ2-1	-	TRBD1	CASRPPGGQRDEQFF	TGTGCCAGTAGACCCCCAGGGGGCCAAAGGGATGAGCAGTTCTTC
TRBV29-1	TRBJ1-1	-	-	CSALNPGGPTEAFF	TGCAGCGCTCTAAACCCCGGGGGGCCCACTGAAGCTTTCTTT
TRBV5-1	TRBJ1-1	once	-	CASSPVSGGSMNTEAFF	TGCGCCAGCAGCCCGGTCAGCGGGGGTTCTATGAACACTGAAGCTTTCTTT
TRBV5-4	TRBJ2-7	-	TRBD1	CASSPEGQGRGYEQYF	TGTGCCAGCAGCCCGGAAGGACAGGGGAGGGGCTACGAGCAGTACTTC
TRBV7-2	TRBJ1-1	-	-	CASSLVAGGHTEAFF	TGTGCCAGCAGCTTAGTAGCAGGCGGGCACACTGAAGCTTTCTTT
TRBV14	TRBJ2-7	-	TRBD1	CASSQGLPGTGVHEQYF	TGTGCCAGCAGCCAAGGCCTACCCGGGACAGGGGTCCACGAGCAGTACTTC
TRBV27	TRBJ1-6	-	TRBD1	CASSARDRGNSPLHF	TGTGCCAGCAGTGCCCGGGACAGGGGAAATTCACCCCTCCACTTT
TRBV15	TRBJ2-5	-	TRBD2	CATSRPGLKETQYF	TGTGCCACCAGCAGGCCGGGACTAAAAGAGACCCAGTACTTC
TRBV28	TRBJ1-1	-	-	CASSSDRGTEAFF	TGTGCCAGCAGTTCTGATCGGGGGACTGAAGCTTTCTTT
TRBV6-5	TRBJ2-3	-	-	CASSRLSSTDTQYF	TGTGCCAGCAGCAGACTGTCTAGCACAGATACGCAGTATTTT
TRBV27	TRBJ1-2	few	-	CASSLWGGGYTF	TGTGCCAGCAGTTTGTGGGGGGGTGGCTACACCTTC
TRBV15	TRBJ1-2	-	TRBD1	CATSRDRTGYGYTF	TGTGCCACCAGCAGAGATAGGACAGGGTATGGCTACACCTTC
TRBV6-5	TRBJ1-4	few	TRBD1	CASRQGAIEKLFF	TGTGCCTCCCGACAGGGGGCGATTGAAAAACTGTTTTTT
TRBV5-1	TRBJ2-2	few	TRBD1	CASSHGQGATGELFF	TGCGCCAGCAGCCACGGACAGGGGGCCACCGGGGAGCTGTTTTTT
TRBV28	TRBJ2-5	-	-	CASCQRGGLETQYF	TGTGCCAGCTGTCAAAGGGGGGGGCTGGAGACCCAGTACTTC
TRBV10-1	TRBJ2-3	-	TRBD1	CASSPLTGTGGRQTQYF	TGCGCCAGCAGTCCTTTAACCGGGACAGGGGGCAGGCAGACGCAGTATTTT